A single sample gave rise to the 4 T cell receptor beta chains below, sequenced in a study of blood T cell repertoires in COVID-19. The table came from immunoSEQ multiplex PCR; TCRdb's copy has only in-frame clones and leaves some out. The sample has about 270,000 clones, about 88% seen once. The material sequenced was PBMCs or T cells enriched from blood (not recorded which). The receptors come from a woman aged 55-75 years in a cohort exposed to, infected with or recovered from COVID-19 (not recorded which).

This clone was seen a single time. In DNA, the CDR3 is TGTGCCAGCAGACAGGGCAGCAATCAGCCCCAGCATTTT. Residues: CASRQGSNQPQHF. The chain is built from TRBV2 and TRBJ1-5; TRBD1 might be the D (6 bases). CDR1 and CDR2 from the germline V gene are SNHLY and FYNNEI. V was shortened by 6 bases and J by 1 base, with 7 bases between the two germline ends. The CDR3 length is 13 residues.

The CDR3 here is CASSFLAGLNEQFF. CDR3 coding DNA: TGTGCCAGCAGCTTCCTAGCGGGATTAAATGAGCAGTTCTTC. This sequence joins TRBV5-6 and TRBJ2-1; 9 nucleotides match TRBD2. The CDR3 consists of 14 residues. The germline V gene has CDR1 SGHDT and CDR2 YYEEEE. J lost 7 bases, V lost 2 bases, and 4 bases had no gene match.

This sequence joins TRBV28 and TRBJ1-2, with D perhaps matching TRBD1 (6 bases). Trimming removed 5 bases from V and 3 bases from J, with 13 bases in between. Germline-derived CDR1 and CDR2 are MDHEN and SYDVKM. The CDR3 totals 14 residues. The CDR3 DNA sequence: TGTGCCAGCAGTCCTGGACAGCCGCACTATGGCTACACCTTC. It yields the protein CASSPGQPHYGYTF.

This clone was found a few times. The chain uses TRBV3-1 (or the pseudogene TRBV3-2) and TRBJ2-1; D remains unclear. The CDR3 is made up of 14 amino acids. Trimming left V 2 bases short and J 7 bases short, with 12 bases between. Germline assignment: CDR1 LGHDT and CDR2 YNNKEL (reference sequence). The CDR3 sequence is CASSQSLSLNEQFF. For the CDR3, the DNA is TGTGCCAGCAGCCAATCCCTATCTTTAAATGAGCAGTTCTTC.